The following is a T cell receptor beta chain sequence with its context. The antigen is undetermined. Terminally differentiated effector memory CD45RA+ cells were excluded from the naive CD8 cells, which were CD45RO-negative and positively selected for CCR7. The data belong to a study of shared clonotypes between healthy human individuals. Generated by immunoSEQ multiplex PCR, the TCRdb table keeps only in-frame clones and is missing some. The table records 550,000 to 750,000 clones, 92% of them present only once. The CDR3 consists of 13 residues. V dropped 5 bases and J dropped 7 bases, with 11 bases sitting between them. Germline assignment: CDR1 SEHNR and CDR2 FQNEAQ (reference sequence). The study, taken as a whole, reports: Among the subsets, naive ones generally showed larger estimated richness than memory ones.

Sequencing was performed on naive CD8+ T cells sorted from blood. The chain employs TRBV7-9 and TRBJ1-4; D call uncertain. The TCR originated in a man aged 25 to 40 in good health. The CDR3 DNA sequence: TGTGCCAGCAGCCCTGGAGGATCTGAAAAACTGTTTTTT. It is translated as CASSPGGSEKLFF.